This T cell receptor (beta chain) comes out of a study of cytomegalovirus exposure and HLA in healthy donors. 13 Jbeta primers and 60 Vbeta primers were used for the PCR. Produced via immunoSEQ multiplex PCR; TCRdb's table is partial and in-frame only. The sample holds about 160,000 clones, about 68% seen once. Per the germline V gene, CDR1 is SGHVS and CDR2 is FQNEAQ. The CDR3 is 15 amino acids. V was trimmed by 2 bases and J by 10 bases, leaving 15 bases between them. The sample was PBMCs. The receptor comes from a female donor in good health and CMV-seronegative. The rearrangement joins TRBV7-8 to TRBJ1-6; TRBD1 might be the D (5 bases). The CDR3 sequence is CASSLLQAGGSPLHF. CDR3 nucleotides: TGTGCCAGCAGCTTACTCCAGGCGGGGGGATCACCCCTCCACTTT.